The 14 T cell receptor beta chains below all came from one sample that was sequenced in a study of low-dose radiotherapy and immunotherapy resistance in tumors. Time point of the sample: after trial treatment. Treatment meaning: LDRT plus nivolumab, ipilimumab, low-dose cyclophosphamide and aspirin (RACIN trial). Priming of first-strand cDNA relied on TRAV- and TRBV-specific primers (covering alpha and beta chains). TCRs underwent roughly 19 PCR cycles of amplification with a constant-region primer and V-primer adapter. One entry per CDR3 protein results from TCRdb running MiXCR on the reads. There are about 84,000 distinct CDR3 sequences in the sample; around 17% occur only once, and about 1.3% lies in the top ten. Sample: PBMCs, taken after low-dose radiotherapy plus immunotherapy. The receptors stem from a male donor with prostate cancer.

In this sample, this clonotype turned up many times. The chain has TRBV7-2 and TRBJ2-1; 7 bases line up with TRBD2. J was trimmed by 2 bases and V by 6 bases; bases with no gene match: 7. The CDR3 is made up of 15 amino acids. CDR1 and CDR2 from the germline V gene are SGHTA and FQGNSA. The CDR3 region has the DNA TGTGCCAGCAGATTCAGCGGGATCCCCTACAATGAGCAGTTCTTC. This codes for CASRFSGIPYNEQFF.

This clonotype came up many times. V gene TRBV14 combines with J gene TRBJ2-3, with D unresolved. V gave up 4 bases and J gave up 1 base, with 9 bases separating them. Germline assignment: CDR1 SGHDN and CDR2 FVKESK. This CDR3 has 14 residues. The CDR3 DNA follows: TGTGCCAGCAGCCTTAGCATCGGCACAGATACGCAGTATTTT. Translating gives CASSLSIGTDTQYF.

This clonotype was seen repeatedly, ten times or more. This chain joins TRBV28 and TRBJ2-1; 8 bases are a match to TRBD1. Trimming at V came to 8 bases and at J to 5 bases, leaving 11 bases not matched to a gene. Germline CDR1 MDHEN, CDR2 SYDVKM. The CDR3 length is 15 residues. Written as DNA, the CDR3 is TGTGCCAGCGTGGGTACCGGGACAGGTAACAATGAGCAGTTCTTC. This encodes CASVGTGTGNNEQFF.

The genes are TRBV29-1 and TRBJ2-2; D gene unclear. Germline V lookup: CDR1 SQVTM, CDR2 ANQGSEA. This CDR3 is built from 12 residues. The CDR3 reads CSGKENTGELFF. CDR3 bases: TGCAGTGGGAAGGAGAACACCGGGGAGCTGTTTTTT.

In this sample, this clonotype turned up many times. This chain uses TRBV9 with TRBJ2-3, with no clear D. Trimming took off 5 bases at V and 3 bases at J, with 4 bases between the two ends. Germline lookup yields CDR1 SGDLS and CDR2 YYNGEE. This CDR3 contains 11 residues. CDR3 bases: TGTGCCAGCAGTTCGACAGATACGCAGTATTTT. Protein product: CASSSTDTQYF.

This clonotype was counted ten times or more. V usage is TRBV28 and J usage is TRBJ2-5; TRBD2 matches at 14 bases. The CDR3 covers 17 residues. The germline V gene has CDR1 MDHEN and CDR2 SYDVKM. Trimming at V came to 4 bases and at J to 5 bases, leaving 9 bases not matched to a gene. The CDR3 DNA is TGTGCCAGCAGTTCCCCCGGGACTAGCGGGAGTTGGGAGACCCAGTACTTC. Protein: CASSSPGTSGSWETQYF. Full variable domain (remainder filled in from reference TRBV28 and TRBJ2-5): DVKVTQSSRYLVKRTGEKVFLECVQDMDHENMFWYRQDPGLGLRLIYFSYDVKMKEKGDIPEGYSVSREKKERFSLILESASTNQTSMYLCASSSPGTSGSWETQYFGPGTRLLVL.

This clonotype was observed at least ten times. The rearrangement links TRBV19 to TRBJ2-1, with a weak D call TRBD1 (6 bases). The CDR3 extends over 13 amino acids. Germline V CDR1 and CDR2: LNHDA, SQIVND (reference sequence). V lost 4 bases and J lost 6, with 10 bases in between. Here the CDR3 reads CASSKQGRNEQFF. The CDR3 nucleotides read TGTGCCAGTAGTAAACAGGGACGCAATGAGCAGTTCTTC.

This clonotype was observed at least ten times. This rearrangement joins TRBV26 to TRBJ2-1. TRBV26 is shown as a pseudogene. This CDR3 has 15 amino acids. The CDR3 nucleotides are TGTGCCAGCAGCCCAACCTGGAAATCATACAATGAGCAGTTCTTC. Its translation: CASSPTWKSYNEQFF.

The chain is built from TRBV3-1 and TRBJ2-1; the D call may be TRBD1 or TRBD2 (5 bases each). The length of the CDR3 is 15 residues. Germline CDR1 LGHDT, CDR2 YNNKEL (reference sequence). V lost 6 bases and J 4 bases, leaving 16 bases between the germline ends. The CDR3 sequence: CASRGTSGEYNEQFF. The CDR3 region has the DNA TGTGCCAGCAGAGGGACCAGCGGAGAGTACAATGAGCAGTTCTTC.

This clonotype was observed many times. This chain links TRBV7-3 with TRBJ1-1; 9 nucleotides line up with TRBD1. The ends lost 2 bases at V and 8 bases at J; junction bases unmatched: 6. From germline, CDR1 is SGHTA and CDR2 FQGTGA. This CDR3 comprises 14 residues. CDR3 bases: TGTGCCAGCAGCTTATCGGGGGGACAGGGAGAAGCTTTCTTT. Residues: CASSLSGGQGEAFF.

The sample holds many counts of this clonotype. The chain recombines TRBV6-2 or TRBV6-3 with TRBJ2-3; tentative D call: TRBD2 (5 bases). Trimming took off 4 bases at V and 9 bases at J, with 14 bases between the two ends. Germline V lookup: CDR1 MNHEY, CDR2 SVGEGT. The CDR3 spans 13 residues. For the CDR3, the DNA is TGTGCCAGCAGTTCGGACCTCCCGGGAACGCAGTATTTT. Its protein is CASSSDLPGTQYF.

This clonotype was detected many times. The chain employs TRBV20-1 and TRBJ2-1, with TRBD2 matching over 11 bases. The trim removed 6 bases at V and 4 bases at J, leaving 23 bases unmatched. This CDR3 comprises 20 residues. Looked up from germline, CDR1 is DFQATT and CDR2 is SNEGSKA (reference sequence). Written as DNA, the CDR3 is TGCAGTGCCCCTGCTTCAGGACAGAACACCGGGACTAGCGGATACAATGAGCAGTTCTTC. It specifies CSAPASGQNTGTSGYNEQFF.

This clonotype has ten or more counts. The chain has TRBV27 and TRBJ1-1; D gene ambiguous. V was pared by 0 bases and J by 1 base, with 15 bases between. Germline V gene lookup returns CDR1 MNHEY and CDR2 SMNVEV (reference sequence). This CDR3 comprises 17 residues. DNA of the CDR3: TGTGCCAGCAGTTTATCTGGGTATTTGATAGGGAACACTGAAGCTTTCTTT. Its translation: CASSLSGYLIGNTEAFF.

In this sample, this clonotype turned up many times. V and J are TRBV7-2 and TRBJ2-5; 8 bases match TRBD1. The ends lost 5 bases at V and 0 bases at J; junction bases unmatched: 5. Germline V gene data show CDR1 as SGHTA and CDR2 as FQGNSA. There are 15 residues in the CDR3. The CDR3 bases are TGTGCCAGCAGCCGGGGACAGGTTTACCAAGAGACCCAGTACTTC. Protein product: CASSRGQVYQETQYF.